This T cell receptor (beta chain) emerged from a study of CD8 T cells in Susac syndrome. The multiple sclerosis control group comprised treatment-naive patients with stable or active relapsing-remitting disease. CDR1 and CDR2 (germline): LNHDA, SQIVND (reference sequence). The ends were cut back, 5 bases at V and 0 bases at J, with 8 bases in the middle. The CDR3 length is 13 residues. RNA totalling roughly 0.5 to 1 ug underwent reverse transcription with random hexamers. TCRdb analysed the immunoSEQ multiplex PCR reads with MiXCR anew, one entry per CDR3 protein. The sample consists of 160,000 or so distinct CDR3 sequences, around 95% of them appearing once. This clonotype was found a few times.

The rearrangement joins TRBV19 to TRBJ2-7, with D perhaps matching TRBD1 or TRBD2 (5 bases each). This sequence was found in a human donor with multiple sclerosis. Sequenced input: CD8+ T cells from PBMCs. The CDR3 bases are TGTGCCAGTAGTCCCGGGACCTCCTACGAGCAGTACGTC. As protein: CASSPGTSYEQYV.